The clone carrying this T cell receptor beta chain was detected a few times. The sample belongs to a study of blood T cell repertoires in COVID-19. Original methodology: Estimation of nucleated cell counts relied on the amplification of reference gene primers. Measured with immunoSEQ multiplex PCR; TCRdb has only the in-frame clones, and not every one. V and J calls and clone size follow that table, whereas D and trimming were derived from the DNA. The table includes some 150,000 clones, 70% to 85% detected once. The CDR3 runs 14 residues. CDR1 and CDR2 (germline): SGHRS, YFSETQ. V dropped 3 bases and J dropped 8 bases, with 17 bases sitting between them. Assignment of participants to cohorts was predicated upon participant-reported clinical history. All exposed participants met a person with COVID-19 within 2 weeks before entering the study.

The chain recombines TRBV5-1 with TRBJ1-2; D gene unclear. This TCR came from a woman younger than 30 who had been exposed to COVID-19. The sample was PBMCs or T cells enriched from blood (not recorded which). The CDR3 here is CASSWNPGAGGYTF. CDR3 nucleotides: TGCGCCAGCAGCTGGAATCCGGGAGCCGGGGGCTACACCTTC.